The T cell receptor beta chain described here comes from a study of T cell responses to AZD1222 COVID-19 vaccine. Whole-study findings and limits: Sampled repertoires all dated from after the peak T cell response. Seropositivity was recorded at baseline in only five to seven AZD1222 recipients.

Here immunoSEQ multiplex PCR was the method, and the copy in TCRdb shows in-frame clones only, minus some. The sample contains 79,000 or so clones, roughly nine tenths of which appear only once. Germline V gene sequence: CDR1 MGHRA, CDR2 YSYEKL. The CDR3 consists of 17 residues. Trimming cost V 2 bases and J 1 base; bases outside gene matches: 4. About this clone itself: The antigen is not known.

Sequencing used peripheral blood, obtained 28 days after the second AZD1222 dose. This sequence was found in an adult who received the AZD1222 COVID-19 vaccine. The chain combines TRBV4-1 with TRBJ2-5, with 13 bases identical to TRBD2. The chain's CDR3 is CASSQTGTSGAQETQYF. Here the CDR3 DNA reads TGCGCCAGCAGCCAAACCGGGACTAGCGGGGCCCAAGAGACCCAGTACTTC.